This TCR beta chain was retrieved from a study of cytomegalovirus exposure and HLA in healthy donors. Findings and caveats of the study: The tendency of first-cohort TCR clusters to co-occur in the 120 or so validation repertoires emerged from a later analysis. Rare sequences made up most TCRs, while some public TCRs were found in many donors. Three of the chains that were CMV-associated were confirmed in vitro to be specific for CMV antigens.

V lost 4 bases to trimming and J lost 6 bases, with 7 bases between them. The CDR3 is 11 residues long. Germline CDR1 is SEHNR and CDR2 is FQNEAQ (reference sequence). Some clones are missing from TCRdb's copy, which holds only in-frame ones; the method was immunoSEQ multiplex PCR. The table has 100,000 or so clones, around 87% seen once. About this clone: Its target is not known.

The donors were members of the validation cohort comprising over a hundred subjects, separate from the approximately 670-subject first cohort. The receptor was isolated from a young woman in good health and CMV-seropositive. The chain uses TRBV7-9 and TRBJ2-7; D not certain. The sample comprised PBMCs. The DNA for the CDR3 is TGTGCCAGCAGCTCCCCCGTCGAGCAGTACTTC. Encoded protein: CASSSPVEQYF.